This T cell receptor (beta chain) was recorded in a study of spatial heterogeneity in lung cancer. V lost 0 bases, J lost 6 bases, and 14 bases lay in between. CDR1 is LGHNA, CDR2 YNFKEQ, per germline. The CDR3 sequence is 15 residues long. As for time point: sample taken at primary tumor resection. Unsorted samples of tumor, nontumor lung or frozen PBMC had their whole RNA sequenced. Untreated early-stage non-small cell lung cancer patients, fewer than 85 in total, were the donors. Each TCR cDNA molecule bore a unique molecular identifier. TCRdb reprocessed the 5' RACE reads via MiXCR and lists one record per CDR3 protein. Among about 10,000 distinct CDR3 sequences listed, nearly 5.5% were seen once. By proportion, this clonotype is medium-sized.

The chain recombines TRBV4-2 with TRBJ1-1; TRBD1 is a possible D gene (5 bases). The TCR was taken from a male donor with early-stage non-small cell lung cancer. This material consisted of PBMCs, taken at surgery. The CDR3 DNA reads TGTGCCAGCAGCCAAGACCAGGGAAAAGCAGCTGAAGCTTTCTTT. Its protein product is CASSQDQGKAAEAFF.